At least ten counts were recorded for the clone carrying this T cell receptor beta chain. According to the study, TCR beta libraries were built with iRepertoire HTBI primers and CDR3-region Arm-PCR. TCRdb used MiXCR to reprocess the multiplex PCR reads, holding one entry per CDR3 protein. The sample yields roughly 530,000 distinct CDR3 sequences, 15% to 20% seen once. This entry comes from a study of regulatory T cells in long-lasting Graves disease. CDR1 SGHRS and CDR2 YFSETQ come from the germline V gene. The CDR3 covers 15 residues. The V end was cut by 4 bases, the J end by 6 bases, with 19 bases between. Time point here: newly diagnosed GD, antithyroid drugs for less than 3 months. PBMCs were the source of the RNA used for TCR sequencing. The sample was also reused in another study, on T cells in Graves' hyperthyroidism and ophthalmopathy. Per that paper: Researchers barred patients who had uncontrolled infection, other autoimmune disease, pregnancy or lactation. Researchers ran a first-round RT-PCR on the TCR CDR3 using the HTBI primer set. With a median lead of approximately 6 months before onset, the model predicted ophthalmopathy.

The sequence derives from a woman aged 40 to 65 with Graves disease. The genes are TRBV5-1 and TRBJ1-1; D possibly corresponds to TRBD1 (6 bases). The sample consisted of peripheral blood mononuclear cells (PBMCs), taken at new diagnosis, from a patient treated with antithyroid drugs. CDR3 loop: CASSPNRAGVPEAFF. In DNA, the CDR3 is TGCGCCAGCAGCCCCAACAGGGCGGGGGTTCCTGAAGCTTTCTTT.